This T cell receptor (beta chain) was documented in a study of CD8+ T cells in alopecia areata. Extraction and reverse transcription of RNA yielded cDNA as the sequencing template. Assay: immunoSEQ multiplex PCR; the TCRdb copy retains only in-frame clones and omits some. The top ten hold roughly 0.91% of the sample, which has about 160,000 clones, just over 65% seen once. Trimming removed 2 bases from V and 6 bases from J, with 2 bases in between. Germline loops: CDR1 KGHSH, CDR2 LQKENI. This CDR3 has 11 amino acids. Documented treatment: oral pan-JAK inhibitor, 5-10 mg twice daily. V and J are TRBV18 and TRBJ2-1; D gene ambiguous. This receptor was obtained from a human donor with alopecia areata. The specimen was CD4+ T cells sorted from blood, collected at week 4, from a patient treated with tofacitinib. The CDR3 region has the DNA TGTGCCAGCTCACCAAGCAATGAGCAGTTCTTC. It translates to CASSPSNEQFF. The full variable domain, with the rest looked up from reference TRBV18 and TRBJ2-1, is NAGVMQNPRHLVRRRGQEARLRCSPMKGHSHVYWYRQLPEEGLKFMVYLQKENIIDESGMPKERFSAEFPKEGPSILRIQQVVRGDSAAYFCASSPSNEQFFGPGTRLTVL.